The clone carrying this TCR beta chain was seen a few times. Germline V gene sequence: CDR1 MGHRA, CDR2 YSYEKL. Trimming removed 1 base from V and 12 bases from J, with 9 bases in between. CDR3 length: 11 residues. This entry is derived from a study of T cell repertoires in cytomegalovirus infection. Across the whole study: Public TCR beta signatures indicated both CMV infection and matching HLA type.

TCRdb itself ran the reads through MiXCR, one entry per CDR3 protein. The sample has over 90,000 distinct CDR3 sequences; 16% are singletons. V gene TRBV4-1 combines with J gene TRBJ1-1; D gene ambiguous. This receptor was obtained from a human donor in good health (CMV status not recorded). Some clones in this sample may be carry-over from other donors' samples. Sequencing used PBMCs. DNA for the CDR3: TGCGCCAGCAGCCAAGGTCTTGGGACTTTCTTT. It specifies CASSQGLGTFF.